This T cell receptor beta chain was recorded in a study of T cell responses to AZD1222 COVID-19 vaccine (dated by TCRdb to the early 2020s). Notes on the research overall: TCR sequencing was performed for 230 to 250 trial participants, of whom approximately 200 were given two doses of AZD1222 and around 26 were given two doses of MenACWY control vaccine. Trial participants were enrolled by age into 18-55, 56-69 and 70-plus year subgroups, with roughly 160, 29 and 62 TCR-sequenced participants respectively. Broader findings and caveats from the paper: In the small 56-69-year group, the increase in depth fell short of significance, most likely because of low power. Most participants were white British and females outnumbered males, and the authors suggested that clonal diversity may have been underestimated. Because no samples from the day 14 peak response were available, repertoires could be characterized only after the peak T cell response. Spike-specific TCR breadth and depth rose significantly after two AZD1222 doses compared with day 0 and with MenACWY recipients. Reportedly, close to half of the unique spike-specific TCRs recognized epitopes lying outside the regions that are mutated in the B.1.351 and B.1.1.7 variants. Conclusions about previously exposed vaccinees are limited because only five to seven AZD1222 recipients were SARS-CoV-2 seropositive at baseline. Vaccine-associated CD4 TCRs spanned the whole spike protein, with dominant responses in regions 160-218 and 743-854.

The meaning of the sample's time point label: baseline before first vaccination. What this sample's treatment or condition label stands for: meningococcal conjugate vaccine given as trial control. Samples from vaccinated people were obtained from the UK trials COV001 and COV002, which included a single-blind randomized controlled phase 2/3 trial of AZD1222 (ChAdOx1 nCoV-19) in healthy adults. For TCRbeta chain sequencing, PBMC samples were collected from trial participants at day 0 and at day 28 after the second dose. The CDR3 contains 13 residues, cysteine and phenylalanine counted. Of all the DNA, just the CDR3 is kept, 39 bases in frame from base 1. Taken from the germline V gene, the CDR1 and CDR2 loops are MDHEN and SYDVKM. V is cut back by 6 bases and J by 3 bases, with 5 bases in the junction unmatched. Concerning this clone itself: Its antigen is still unknown. Base qualities are missing; no much larger clone stands one base away.

The CDR3 regions of human TCRbeta chains were analyzed by immunosequencing. The study's processing was this. TCRs in the repertoires were compared against a reference library of SARS-CoV-2-specific TCRs that had been generated with the MIRA antigen-specificity platform. Breadth was defined as the fraction of unique TCRs that were SARS-CoV-2-associated, and depth was defined as the fraction of total T cells that were SARS-CoV-2-associated. Each spike-specific TCR was assigned to its reactive spike region and to a CD4 or CD8 class using the MIRA data. Log10-transformed breadth and depth values were compared by one-way ANOVA with Sidak's multiple comparisons tests. Here the immuneACCESS table is served through TCRdb, limited to in-frame sequences with V and J called. Missing clones are a known gap in these copies; in checked studies unresolved V genes cover under half, and the rest lacks a known reason. That table is the source of V, J and clone size, and D and trimming were worked out from the DNA. The sample table lists some 150,000 clones, about 93% of them with a count of one. Around 2.8% of the sample belongs to the ten largest clones.

The origin of this receptor is an adult in good health. This specimen was peripheral blood, taken on day 0 of MenACWY control vaccination. This chain is built from TRBV28 and TRBJ2-7, with 7 junctional bases fitting TRBD1. The nucleotide sequence is given as TGTGCCAGCAGGAGACAGGGTGACTACGAGCAGTACTTC. The translation is CASRRQGDYEQYF.